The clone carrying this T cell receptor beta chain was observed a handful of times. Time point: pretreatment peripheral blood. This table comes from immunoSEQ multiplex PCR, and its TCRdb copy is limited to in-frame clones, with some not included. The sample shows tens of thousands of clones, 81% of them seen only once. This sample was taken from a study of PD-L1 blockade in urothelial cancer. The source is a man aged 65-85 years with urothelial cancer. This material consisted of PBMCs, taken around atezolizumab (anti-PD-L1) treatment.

The CDR3 coding sequence is TGTGCCAGCAGCTTCCCCGGACAGGACCATTATGGCTACACCTTC. Translation gives CASSFPGQDHYGYTF. The gene calls are TRBV13 and TRBJ1-2; 7 bases map to TRBD1. CDR1 and CDR2 (germline): PRHDT, FYEKMQ (reference sequence). The CDR3 is 15 amino acids. The junction had 9 bases not matched to a gene; V was cut back by 3 bases and J by 5 bases. Complete variable domain (other parts from reference TRBV13 and TRBJ1-2): AAGVIQSPRHLIKEKRETATLKCYPIPRHDTVYWYQQGPGQDPQFLISFYEKMQSDKGSIPDRFSAQQFSDYHSELNMSSLELGDSALYFCASSFPGQDHYGYTFGSGTRLTVV.